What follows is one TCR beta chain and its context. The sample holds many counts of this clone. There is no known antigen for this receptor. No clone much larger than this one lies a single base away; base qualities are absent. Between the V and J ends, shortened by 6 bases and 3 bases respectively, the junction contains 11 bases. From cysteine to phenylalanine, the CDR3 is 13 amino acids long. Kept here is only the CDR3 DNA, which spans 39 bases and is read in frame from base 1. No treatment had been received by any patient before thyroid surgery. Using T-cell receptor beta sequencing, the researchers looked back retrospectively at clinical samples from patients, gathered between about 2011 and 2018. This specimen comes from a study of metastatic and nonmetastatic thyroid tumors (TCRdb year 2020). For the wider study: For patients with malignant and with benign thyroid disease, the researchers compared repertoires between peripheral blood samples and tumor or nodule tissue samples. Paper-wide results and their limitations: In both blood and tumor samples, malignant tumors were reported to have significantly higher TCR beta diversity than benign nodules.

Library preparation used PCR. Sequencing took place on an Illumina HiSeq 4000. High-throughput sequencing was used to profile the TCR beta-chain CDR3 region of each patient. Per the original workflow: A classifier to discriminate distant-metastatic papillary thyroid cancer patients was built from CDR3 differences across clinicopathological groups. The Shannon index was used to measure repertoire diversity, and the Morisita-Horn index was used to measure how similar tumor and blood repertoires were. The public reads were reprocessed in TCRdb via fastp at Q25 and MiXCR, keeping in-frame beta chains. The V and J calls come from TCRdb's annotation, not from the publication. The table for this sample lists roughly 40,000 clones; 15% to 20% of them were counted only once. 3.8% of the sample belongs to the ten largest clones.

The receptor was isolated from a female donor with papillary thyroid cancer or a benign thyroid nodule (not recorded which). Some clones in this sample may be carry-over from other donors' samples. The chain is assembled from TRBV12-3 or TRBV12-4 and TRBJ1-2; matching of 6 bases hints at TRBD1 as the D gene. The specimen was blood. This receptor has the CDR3 CASSLGAHYGYTF. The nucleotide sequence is TGTGCCAGCAGCCTGGGGGCTCACTATGGCTACACCTTC.